Following are 2 T cell receptor beta chains from one sample sequenced in a study of identical twins. TCRdb re-derived calls from the 5' RACE reads in MiXCR, one entry per CDR3 protein. This table holds around 1.7 million distinct CDR3 sequences, about 32% found once. Sequencing was performed on cord blood. The receptors shown here come from a newborn girl in good health.

The rearrangement links TRBV19 to TRBJ2-7, with TRBD2 identical over 10 bases. From germline, CDR1 is LNHDA and CDR2 SQIVND (reference sequence). This CDR3 is 16 amino acids long. The junction had 10 bases not matched to a gene; V was cut back by 3 bases and J by 5 bases. CDR3 DNA sequence: TGTGCCAGTAGTATCGAAGCTAGCGGGAGAGGCAACGAGCAGTACTTC. It encodes CASSIEASGRGNEQYF.

The chain joins TRBV20-1 to TRBJ2-7; D is uncertain. This CDR3 spans 14 amino acids. The germline V gene encodes CDR1 DFQATT and CDR2 SNEGSKA (reference sequence). V gave up 6 bases and J gave up 0 bases, with 15 bases separating them. CDR3 DNA sequence: TGCAGTGCCACATGGGCTTTCAGCTCCTACGAGCAGTACTTC. Its translation: CSATWAFSSYEQYF.